The clone carrying this TCR beta chain was seen a handful of times. As yet, its antigen is unknown. The sample is drawn from a study of post-analysis software for immune sequencing data. Study at large: The disease courses spanned relapsing-remitting, secondary progressive and progressive-relapsing forms of multiple sclerosis.

Whole-study findings and limits: Versus controls, multiple sclerosis patients showed significantly lower diversity (normalized Chao1). F measure clustering grouped samples strongly by preparation batch. Included in a set of about five TRBV segments more frequent in patients than controls were TRBV5-6, TRBV5-1 and TRBV20-1.

The germline V gene encodes CDR1 LGHDT and CDR2 YNNKEL (reference sequence). CDR3 size: 16 residues. The ends lost 0 bases at V and 11 bases at J; junction bases unmatched: 6. Researchers reported that TCR beta cDNA libraries carried unique molecular identifiers. cDNA molecules numbering some 500,000 came from roughly 1 to 10 million T cells. TCRdb independently ran MiXCR on the PCR reads; one entry per CDR3 protein. The table includes fewer than 850,000 distinct CDR3 sequences, roughly 29% detected once. The sequence was collected from a girl aged 10 to 17 with multiple sclerosis. Input material: blood. The rearrangement uses TRBV3-1 and TRBJ2-5; 16 bases are shared with TRBD2. CDR3 sequence reads: CASSQEGTSGRAQQYF. In nucleotides, the CDR3 is TGTGCCAGCAGCCAAGAGGGGACTAGCGGGAGGGCCCAGCAGTACTTC.